The 16 T cell receptor beta chains below all came from one sample that was sequenced in a study of vaccination and CD4 T cells after COVID-19. Described treatment: roughly 10-day PBMC culture with coronavirus spike peptide pools or control peptides (ViraFEST assay). The Oncomine TCR Beta short-read assay generated sequence data from the DNA of cultured CD4+ T cells. Using its own MiXCR run on the PCR reads, TCRdb lists one record per CDR3 protein. The table records fewer than 15,000 distinct CDR3 sequences, around 60% of them present only once. These receptors have no identified antigens. Specimen: CD4+ T cells from blood, cultured in vitro. Source of these receptors: a human donor who had recovered from COVID-19.

This clonotype was seen only once. V is TRBV2 and J is TRBJ2-5; 9 bases map to TRBD1. Trimming took 6 bases from V and 5 from J; bases not matched to a gene: 7. CDR3 length equals 14 residues. Germline CDR1 reads SNHLY; CDR2 reads FYNNEI. The CDR3 loop reads CASRVTGGAETQYF. CDR3 coding DNA: TGTGCCAGCAGGGTGACAGGGGGTGCGGAGACCCAGTACTTC.

The chain has TRBV7-9 and TRBJ1-5; D possibly corresponds to TRBD1 (6 bases). The CDR3 runs to 15 residues. Germline V gene sequence: CDR1 SEHNR, CDR2 FQNEAQ (reference sequence). Trimming took off 4 bases at V and 9 bases at J, with 19 bases between the two ends. The CDR3 spells CASSSNGTILGPQHF. CDR3 in DNA: TGTGCCAGCAGCTCAAACGGGACAATTCTCGGGCCCCAGCATTTT. The whole variable domain, filled in from reference TRBV7-9 and TRBJ1-5, reads DTGVSQNPRHKITKRGQNVTFRCDPISEHNRLYWYRQTLGQGPEFLTYFQNEAQLEKSRLLSDRFSAERPKGSFSTLEIQRTEQGDSAMYLCASSSNGTILGPQHFGDGTRLSIL.

The chain has TRBV19 and TRBJ1-1; D possibly corresponds to TRBD1 (5 bases). V lost 4 bases and J 0 bases, leaving 15 bases between the germline ends. This CDR3 has 16 residues. Looked up from germline, CDR1 is LNHDA and CDR2 is SQIVND (reference sequence). The CDR3 is CASSTDSFFMNTEAFF. The DNA of the CDR3 is TGTGCCAGTAGTACAGACAGTTTTTTCATGAACACTGAAGCTTTCTTT.

J is TRBJ2-3 and V is TRBV20-1, with TRBD1 identical over 9 bases. Germline CDR1 and CDR2: DFQATT and SNEGSKA (reference sequence). V shed 5 bases, J shed 9 bases, and the junction held 3 bases outside the gene matches. This CDR3 contains 11 residues. CDR3 nucleotides: TGCAGTGCTGGGACAGGGTGGACGCAGTATTTT. Protein sequence: CSAGTGWTQYF.

V usage is TRBV5-1 and J usage is TRBJ2-7; unclear D gene. The CDR3 runs to 15 residues. V was trimmed by 4 bases and J by 0 bases, leaving 14 bases between them. Looked up from germline, CDR1 is SGHRS and CDR2 is YFSETQ. The CDR3 spells CASSPRTESSYEQYF. DNA for the CDR3: TGCGCCAGCAGCCCCAGGACGGAGAGCTCCTACGAGCAGTACTTC.

V gene TRBV5-4 combines with J gene TRBJ2-3, with 13 bases identical to TRBD2. Per germline, CDR1 SGHNT and CDR2 YYREEE (reference sequence). The CDR3 has 16 residues. J lost 4 bases, V lost 5 bases, and 7 bases had no gene match. CDR3 protein: CASRSGTSGISDTQYF. Here the CDR3 DNA reads TGTGCCAGCAGATCTGGGACTAGCGGGATATCAGATACGCAGTATTTT.

The chain is built from TRBV10-3 and TRBJ1-2; 11 nucleotides agree with TRBD1. Germline V gene lookup returns CDR1 ENHRY and CDR2 SYGVKD. The CDR3 runs 17 residues. Trimming cost V 0 bases and J 0 bases; bases outside gene matches: 3. CDR3 sequence reads: CAISESDRGLSNYGYTF. As DNA, the CDR3 is TGTGCCATCAGTGAGTCGGACAGGGGGCTGTCTAACTATGGCTACACCTTC.

The chain combines TRBV7-6 with TRBJ1-2; a possible D gene is TRBD1 (6 bases). V dropped 4 bases and J dropped 8 bases, with 14 bases sitting between them. Germline values: CDR1 SGHVS, CDR2 FNYEAQ. The CDR3 is 13 amino acids. CDR3 sequence: CASSSQGSGGYTF. The CDR3, as DNA: TGTGCCAGCAGCTCGCAGGGGTCCGGGGGCTACACCTTC.

J is TRBJ2-5 and V is TRBV28; 8 bases are a match to TRBD2. J gave up 5 bases and V 5 bases, and 10 bases lay outside the gene matches. The germline gives CDR1 MDHEN, CDR2 SYDVKM. The CDR3 sequence is 15 residues long. The CDR3 loop is CASSPPWVAGETQYF. The CDR3 bases are TGTGCCAGCAGTCCCCCCTGGGTAGCGGGGGAGACCCAGTACTTC.

By its share, this clonotype is medium-sized. CDR3 in DNA: TGTGCCAGCAGCTTTACTAATTGGGCAGGCGGTAACACTGAAGCTTTCTTT. This encodes CASSFTNWAGGNTEAFF. The chain couples TRBV7-6 to TRBJ1-1; no clear D gene. Germline lookup yields CDR1 SGHVS and CDR2 FNYEAQ. V was cut by 3 bases and J by 2 bases, with 19 bases left in between. The CDR3 totals 17 residues.

This chain uses TRBV25-1 with TRBJ1-2; D unresolved. Germline lookup yields CDR1 MGHDK and CDR2 SYGVNS. V dropped 5 bases and J dropped 8 bases, with 21 bases sitting between them. This CDR3 contains 15 residues. The CDR3 loop is CASSPTAVHRVGYTF. As DNA, the CDR3 is TGTGCCAGCAGTCCTACCGCTGTGCATAGAGTAGGCTACACCTTC.

The chain carries TRBV11-3 and TRBJ2-7, with D unclear. The CDR3 covers 14 residues. V lost 0 bases and J lost 3, with 9 bases in between. Germline assignment: CDR1 SGHNT and CDR2 YENEEA. CDR3: CASSLEGVVYEQYF. DNA of the CDR3: TGTGCCAGCAGCTTAGAAGGCGTAGTCTACGAGCAGTACTTC. Full variable domain (outside the CDR3, taken from reference TRBV11-3 and TRBJ2-7): EAGVVQSPRYKIIEKKQPVAFWCNPISGHNTLYWYLQNLGQGPELLIRYENEEAVDDSQLPKDRFSAERLKGVDSTLKIQPAELGDSAVYLCASSLEGVVYEQYFGPGTRLTVT.

The CDR3 DNA follows: TGCAGCGTTGAAGGGGTCCTACTTATGGGCACAGATACGCAGTATTTT. Translating gives CSVEGVLLMGTDTQYF. V gene TRBV29-1 combines with J gene TRBJ2-3; D is undetermined. The germline V gene encodes CDR1 SQVTM and CDR2 ANQGSEA. Trimming took 1 base from V and 1 from J, leaving 15 bases between them. There are 16 residues in the CDR3.

This chain uses TRBV7-9 with TRBJ1-1; maybe TRBD1 (5 bases). With 4 bases removed from V and 8 bases from J, the gap between germline ends came to 11 bases. The CDR3 loop spans 12 amino acids. Germline values: CDR1 SEHNR, CDR2 FQNEAQ (reference sequence). The CDR3 protein is CASSWGRVEAFF. The CDR3 nucleotides read TGTGCCAGCAGCTGGGGACGGGTCGAAGCTTTCTTT.

The rearrangement uses TRBV7-3 and TRBJ2-1; weak D call: TRBD2 (7 bases). Germline CDR1 reads SGHTA; CDR2 reads FQGTGA. The CDR3 length is 15 residues. V dropped 7 bases and J dropped 7 bases, with 20 bases sitting between them. CDR3 sequence (DNA): TGTGCCAGCACTTTAGGGGGGGCGGGATTGAATGAGCAGTTCTTC. Protein sequence: CASTLGGAGLNEQFF.

The gene calls are TRBV7-9 and TRBJ2-7, with D uncertain. Per germline, CDR1 SEHNR and CDR2 FQNEAQ (reference sequence). V was clipped by 8 bases and J by 4 bases, with 15 bases between them. CDR3 length: 13 amino acids. CDR3 amino acids: CASGSYIGYEQYF. CDR3 coding DNA: TGTGCCAGCGGATCGTACATCGGATACGAGCAGTACTTC.